What follows describes a single T cell receptor (beta chain). Antigen: not known. The sample holds other DNA sequences that translate to the same CDR3. As every portion of the isolated RNA was reverse transcribed, the sequencing read expressed TCRB transcripts. Repertoires were generated with immunoSEQ multiplex PCR, while TCRdb's copy carries only in-frame clones and drops some. Altogether 500,000 to 850,000 clones are present, more than 12% being singletons, with the ten largest covering approximately 0.043%. This sample stems from a study of beta chain features in type 1 diabetes. Study findings and constraints: A pattern of fewer insertions and more deletions at VDJ junctions was seen in type 1 diabetes patients. Moderate yet significant TCRB CDR3 shortening was seen in Type 1 diabetes patients in all four CD4+ subsets. A possible short-template PCR bias applies equally to patients and controls. For patients, the naive, central memory and Treg TCRB repertoires appeared more alike than for healthy donors.

V lost 4 bases to trimming and J lost 3 bases; unmatched junction nucleotides: 2. CDR3 length: 13 amino acids. The germline gives CDR1 SGHNT, CDR2 YYREEE (reference sequence). The clonotype comes from a young man with type 1 diabetes. The sequencing input was naive CD4+ T cells from blood. J is TRBJ1-1 and V is TRBV5-4, with 8 bases identical to TRBD1. CDR3 DNA: TGTGCCAGCAGCCTGGACAGGGACACTGAAGCTTTCTTT. This encodes CASSLDRDTEAFF.